A selection of T cell receptor beta chains follows, all from one sample in a study of blood T cell repertoires in COVID-19. Using immunoSEQ multiplex PCR, the repertoire was profiled, and TCRdb retains in-frame clones only, with some absent. The sample lists under 300,000 clones, 86% seen once, with 9% to 15% in the top ten. Sequenced: peripheral blood. The receptors were sampled from an elderly man with acute or convalescent COVID-19. Each CDR3 is given without its conserved first and last residue.

J gene: TRBJ1-3; V gene: TRBV4-3; CDR3 protein: ASSQVGTLGDTIY
J gene: TRBJ2-3; V gene: TRBV6-1; CDR3 protein: ASSALELTSTDTQY
J gene: TRBJ2-7; V gene: TRBV6-5; CDR3 protein: ASRSPGQDEQY
J gene: TRBJ1-4; V gene: TRBV18; CDR3 protein: ASSPVQTGPNEKLF
J gene: TRBJ2-3; V gene: TRBV5-1; CDR3 protein: ASNTDSFTDTQY
J gene: TRBJ1-1; V gene: TRBV6-2/TRBV6-3; CDR3 protein: ASSRSGGPNTEAF
J gene: TRBJ1-1; V gene: TRBV3-1/TRBV3-2; CDR3 protein: ASSQHRAAGTEAF
J gene: TRBJ1-1; V gene: TRBV13; CDR3 protein: ASSLGLGRDAF
J gene: TRBJ1-1; V gene: TRBV29-1; CDR3 protein: SVGRPRAEAF
J gene: TRBJ2-2; V gene: TRBV29-1; CDR3 protein: SALGQTNTGELF
J gene: TRBJ1-1; V gene: TRBV7-2; CDR3 protein: ASSLPGQFTEAF
J gene: TRBJ2-7; V gene: TRBV2; CDR3 protein: ASSGQAYEQY
J gene: TRBJ1-1; V gene: TRBV2; CDR3 protein: ASLTGGNTEAF
J gene: TRBJ1-6; V gene: TRBV27; CDR3 protein: ASSLSWGARNSPLH
J gene: TRBJ2-6; V gene: TRBV11-2; CDR3 protein: ASNRGRPGANVLT
J gene: TRBJ1-1; V gene: TRBV5-1; CDR3 protein: ASSGSAF
J gene: TRBJ1-6; V gene: TRBV28; CDR3 protein: ASSINPGVKGSPLH